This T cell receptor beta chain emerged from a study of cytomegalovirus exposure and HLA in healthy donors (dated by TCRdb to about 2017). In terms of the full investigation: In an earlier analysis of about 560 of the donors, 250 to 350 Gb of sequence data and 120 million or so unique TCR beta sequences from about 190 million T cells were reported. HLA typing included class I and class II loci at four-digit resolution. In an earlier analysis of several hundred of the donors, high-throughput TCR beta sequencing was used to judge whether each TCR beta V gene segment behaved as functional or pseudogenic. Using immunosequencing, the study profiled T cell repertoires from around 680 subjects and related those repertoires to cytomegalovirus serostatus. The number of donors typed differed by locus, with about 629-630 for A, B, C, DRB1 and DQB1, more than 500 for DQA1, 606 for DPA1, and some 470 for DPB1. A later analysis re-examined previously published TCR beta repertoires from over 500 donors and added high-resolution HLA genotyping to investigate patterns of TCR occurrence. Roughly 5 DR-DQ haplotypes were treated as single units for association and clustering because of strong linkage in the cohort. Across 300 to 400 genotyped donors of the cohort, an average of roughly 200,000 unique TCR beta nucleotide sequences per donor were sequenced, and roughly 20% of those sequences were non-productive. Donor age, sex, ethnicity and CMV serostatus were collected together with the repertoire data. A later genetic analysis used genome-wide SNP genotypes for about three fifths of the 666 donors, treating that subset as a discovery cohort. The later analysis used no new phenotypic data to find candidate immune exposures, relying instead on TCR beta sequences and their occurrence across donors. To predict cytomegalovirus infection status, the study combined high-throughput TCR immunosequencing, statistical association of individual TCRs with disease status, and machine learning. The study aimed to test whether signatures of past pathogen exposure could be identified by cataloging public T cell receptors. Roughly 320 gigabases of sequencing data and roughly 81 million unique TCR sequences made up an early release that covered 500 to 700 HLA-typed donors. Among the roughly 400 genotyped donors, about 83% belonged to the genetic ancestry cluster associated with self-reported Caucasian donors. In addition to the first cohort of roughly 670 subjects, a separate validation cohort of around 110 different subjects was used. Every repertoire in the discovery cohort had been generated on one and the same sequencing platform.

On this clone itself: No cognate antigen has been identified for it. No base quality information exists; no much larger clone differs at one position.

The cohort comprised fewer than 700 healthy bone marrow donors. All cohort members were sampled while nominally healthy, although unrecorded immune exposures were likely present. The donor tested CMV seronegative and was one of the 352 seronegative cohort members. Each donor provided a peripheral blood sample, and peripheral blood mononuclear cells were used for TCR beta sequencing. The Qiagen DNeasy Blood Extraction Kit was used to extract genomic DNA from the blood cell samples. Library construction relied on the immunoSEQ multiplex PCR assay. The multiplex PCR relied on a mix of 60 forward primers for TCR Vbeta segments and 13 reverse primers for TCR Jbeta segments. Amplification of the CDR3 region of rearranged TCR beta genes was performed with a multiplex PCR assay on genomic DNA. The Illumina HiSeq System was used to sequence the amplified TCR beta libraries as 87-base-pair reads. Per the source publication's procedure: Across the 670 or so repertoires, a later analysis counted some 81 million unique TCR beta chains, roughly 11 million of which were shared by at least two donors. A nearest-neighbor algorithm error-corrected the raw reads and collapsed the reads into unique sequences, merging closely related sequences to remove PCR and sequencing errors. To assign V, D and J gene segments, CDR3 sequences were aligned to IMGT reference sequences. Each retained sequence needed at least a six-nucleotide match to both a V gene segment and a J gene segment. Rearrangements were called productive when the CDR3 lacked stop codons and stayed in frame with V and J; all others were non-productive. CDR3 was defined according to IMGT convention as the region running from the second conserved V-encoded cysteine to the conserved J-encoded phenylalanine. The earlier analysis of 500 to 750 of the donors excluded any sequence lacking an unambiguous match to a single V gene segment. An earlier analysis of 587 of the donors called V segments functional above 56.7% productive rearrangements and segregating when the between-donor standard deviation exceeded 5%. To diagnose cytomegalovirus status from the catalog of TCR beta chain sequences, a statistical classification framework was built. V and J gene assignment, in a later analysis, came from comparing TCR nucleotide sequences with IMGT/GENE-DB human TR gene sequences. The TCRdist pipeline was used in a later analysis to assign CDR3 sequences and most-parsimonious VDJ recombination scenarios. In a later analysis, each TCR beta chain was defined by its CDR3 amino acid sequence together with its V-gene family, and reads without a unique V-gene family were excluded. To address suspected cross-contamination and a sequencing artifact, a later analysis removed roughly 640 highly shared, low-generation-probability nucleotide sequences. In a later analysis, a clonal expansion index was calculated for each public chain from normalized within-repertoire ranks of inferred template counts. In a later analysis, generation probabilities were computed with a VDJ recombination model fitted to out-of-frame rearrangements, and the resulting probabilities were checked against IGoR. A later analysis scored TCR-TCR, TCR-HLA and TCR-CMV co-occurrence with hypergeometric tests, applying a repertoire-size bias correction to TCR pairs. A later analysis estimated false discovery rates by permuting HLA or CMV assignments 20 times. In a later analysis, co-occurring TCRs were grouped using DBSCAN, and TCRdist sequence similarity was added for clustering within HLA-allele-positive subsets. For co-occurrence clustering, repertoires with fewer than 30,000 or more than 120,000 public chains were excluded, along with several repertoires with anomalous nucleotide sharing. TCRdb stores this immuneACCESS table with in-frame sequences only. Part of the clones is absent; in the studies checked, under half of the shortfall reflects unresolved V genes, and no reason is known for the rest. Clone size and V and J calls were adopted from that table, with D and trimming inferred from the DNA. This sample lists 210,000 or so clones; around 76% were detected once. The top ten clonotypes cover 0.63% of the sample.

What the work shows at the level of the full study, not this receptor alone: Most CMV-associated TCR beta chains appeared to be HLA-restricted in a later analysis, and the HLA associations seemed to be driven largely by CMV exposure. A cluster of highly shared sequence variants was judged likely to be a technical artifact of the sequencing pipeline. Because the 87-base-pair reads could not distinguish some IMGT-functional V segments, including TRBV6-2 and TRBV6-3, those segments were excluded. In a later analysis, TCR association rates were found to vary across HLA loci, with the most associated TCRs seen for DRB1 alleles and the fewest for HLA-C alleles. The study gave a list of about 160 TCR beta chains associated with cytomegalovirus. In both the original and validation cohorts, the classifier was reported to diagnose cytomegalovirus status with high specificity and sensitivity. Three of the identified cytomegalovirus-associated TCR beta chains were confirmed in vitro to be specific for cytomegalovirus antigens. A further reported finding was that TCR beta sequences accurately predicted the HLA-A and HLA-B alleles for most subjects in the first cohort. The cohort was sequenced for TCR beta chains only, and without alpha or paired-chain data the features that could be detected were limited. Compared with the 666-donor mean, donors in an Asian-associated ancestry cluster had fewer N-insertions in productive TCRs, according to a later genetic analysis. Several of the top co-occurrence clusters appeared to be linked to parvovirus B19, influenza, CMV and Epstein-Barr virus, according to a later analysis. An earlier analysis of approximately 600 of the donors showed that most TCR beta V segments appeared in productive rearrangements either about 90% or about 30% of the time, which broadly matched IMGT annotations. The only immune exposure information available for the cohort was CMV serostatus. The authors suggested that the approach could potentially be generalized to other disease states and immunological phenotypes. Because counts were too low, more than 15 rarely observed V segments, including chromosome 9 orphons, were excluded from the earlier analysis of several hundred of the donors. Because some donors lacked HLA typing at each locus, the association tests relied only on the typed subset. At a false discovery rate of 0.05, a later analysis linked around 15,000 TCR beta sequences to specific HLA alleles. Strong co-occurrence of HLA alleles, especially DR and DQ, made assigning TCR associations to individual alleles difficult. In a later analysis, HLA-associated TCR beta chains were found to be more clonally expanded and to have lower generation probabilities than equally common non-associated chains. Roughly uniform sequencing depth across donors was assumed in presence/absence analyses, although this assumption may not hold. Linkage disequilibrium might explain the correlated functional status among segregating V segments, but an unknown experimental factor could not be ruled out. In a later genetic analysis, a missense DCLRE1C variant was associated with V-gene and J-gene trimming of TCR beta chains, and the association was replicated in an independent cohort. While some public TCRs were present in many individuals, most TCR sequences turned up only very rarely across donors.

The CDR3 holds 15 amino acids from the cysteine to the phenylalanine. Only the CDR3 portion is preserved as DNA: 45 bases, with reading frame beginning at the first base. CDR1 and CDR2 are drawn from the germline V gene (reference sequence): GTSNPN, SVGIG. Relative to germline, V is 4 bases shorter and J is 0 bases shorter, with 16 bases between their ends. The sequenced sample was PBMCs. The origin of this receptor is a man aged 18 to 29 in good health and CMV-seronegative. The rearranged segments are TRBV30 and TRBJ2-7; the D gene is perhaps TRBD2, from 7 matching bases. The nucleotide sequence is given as TGTGCCTGGATGGGGGCGTGGGGGGGCTCCTACGAGCAGTACTTC. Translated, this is CAWMGAWGGSYEQYF.